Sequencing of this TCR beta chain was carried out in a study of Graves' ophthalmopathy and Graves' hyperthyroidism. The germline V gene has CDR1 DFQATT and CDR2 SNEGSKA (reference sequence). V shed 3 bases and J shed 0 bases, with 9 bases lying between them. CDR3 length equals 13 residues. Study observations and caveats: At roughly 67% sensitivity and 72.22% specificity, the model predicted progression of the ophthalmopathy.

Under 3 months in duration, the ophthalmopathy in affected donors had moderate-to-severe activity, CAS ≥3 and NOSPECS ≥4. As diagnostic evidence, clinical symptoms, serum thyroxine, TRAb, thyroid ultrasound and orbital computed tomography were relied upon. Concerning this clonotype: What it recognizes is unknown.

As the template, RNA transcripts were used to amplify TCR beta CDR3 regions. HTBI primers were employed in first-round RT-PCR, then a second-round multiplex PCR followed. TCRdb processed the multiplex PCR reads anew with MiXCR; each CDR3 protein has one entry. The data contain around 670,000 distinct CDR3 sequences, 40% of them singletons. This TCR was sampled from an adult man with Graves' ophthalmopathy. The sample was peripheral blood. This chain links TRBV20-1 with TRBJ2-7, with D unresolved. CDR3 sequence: CSASGPPSYEQYF. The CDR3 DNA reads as TGCAGTGCTAGTGGGCCCCCCTCCTACGAGCAGTACTTC.